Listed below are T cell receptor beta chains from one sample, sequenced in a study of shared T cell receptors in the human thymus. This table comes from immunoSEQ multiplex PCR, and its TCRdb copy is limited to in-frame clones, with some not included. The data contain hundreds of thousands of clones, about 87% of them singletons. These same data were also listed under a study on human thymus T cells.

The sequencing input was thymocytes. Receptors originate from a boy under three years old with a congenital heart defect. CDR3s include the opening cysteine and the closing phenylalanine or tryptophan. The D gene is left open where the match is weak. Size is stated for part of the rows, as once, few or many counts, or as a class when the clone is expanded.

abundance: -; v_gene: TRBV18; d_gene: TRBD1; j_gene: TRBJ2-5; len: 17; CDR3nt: TGTGCCAGCTCACCACTTTTCGACAGGGGTAACGGAGAGACCCAGTACTTC; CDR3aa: CASSPLFDRGNGETQYF
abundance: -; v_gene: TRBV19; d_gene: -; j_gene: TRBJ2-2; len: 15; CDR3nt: TGTGCCAGTAGTATGGCCTCCACGTACACCGGGGAGCTGTTTTTT; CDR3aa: CASSMASTYTGELFF
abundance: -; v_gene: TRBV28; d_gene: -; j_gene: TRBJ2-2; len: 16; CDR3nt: TGTGCCGGCGCCCGCGGGGGCTATAGGAGCACCGGGGAGCTGTTTTTT; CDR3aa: CAGARGGYRSTGELFF
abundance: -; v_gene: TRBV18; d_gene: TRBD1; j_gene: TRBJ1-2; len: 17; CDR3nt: TGTGCCAGCTCACCACCACTTCTAGGGACAGTAGTAAATGGCTACACCTTC; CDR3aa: CASSPPLLGTVVNGYTF
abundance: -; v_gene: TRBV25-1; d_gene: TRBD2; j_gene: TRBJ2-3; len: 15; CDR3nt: TGTGCCAGCAGTGGGCCGACTAGCGGCACAGATACGCAGTATTTT; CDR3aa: CASSGPTSGTDTQYF
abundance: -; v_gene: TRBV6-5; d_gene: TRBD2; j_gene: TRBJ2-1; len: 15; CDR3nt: TGTGCCAGCAGTCTCACTAGCGGGGATTACAATGAGCAGTTCTTC; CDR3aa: CASSLTSGDYNEQFF
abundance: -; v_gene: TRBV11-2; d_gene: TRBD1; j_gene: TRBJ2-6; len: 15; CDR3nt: TGTGCCAGCAGCTACCGGGACAGGGTTCCCAACGTCCTGACTTTC; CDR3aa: CASSYRDRVPNVLTF
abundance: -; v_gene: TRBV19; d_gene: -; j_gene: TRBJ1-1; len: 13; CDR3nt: TGTGCCAGTATGTACAGTTTAAACACTGAAGCTTTCTTT; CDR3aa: CASMYSLNTEAFF
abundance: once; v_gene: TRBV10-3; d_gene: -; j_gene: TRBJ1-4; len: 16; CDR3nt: TGTGCCATCAGTGAGTCGAGGGTGCAACTTAATGAAAAACTGTTTTTT; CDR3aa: CAISESRVQLNEKLFF
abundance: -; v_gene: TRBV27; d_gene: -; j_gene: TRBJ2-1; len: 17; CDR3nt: TGTGCCAGCACCGCGAGGGGGAGCGGGGTCCCCCACAATGAGCAGTTCTTC; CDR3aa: CASTARGSGVPHNEQFF
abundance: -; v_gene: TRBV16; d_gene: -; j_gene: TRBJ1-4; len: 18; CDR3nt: TGTGCCAGCAGCCAGAAAACGGGCCGGGGTGCAACTAATGAAAAACTGTTTTTT; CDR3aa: CASSQKTGRGATNEKLFF
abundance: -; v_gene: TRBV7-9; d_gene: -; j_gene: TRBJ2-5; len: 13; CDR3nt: TGTGCCAGCAGCTTAGCATTTCGTGAGACCCAGTACTTC; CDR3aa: CASSLAFRETQYF
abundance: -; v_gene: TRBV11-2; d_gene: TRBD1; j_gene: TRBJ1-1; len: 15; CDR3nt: TGTGCCAGCAGCCCGGGACAGGGATTGAACACTGAAGCTTTCTTT; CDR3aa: CASSPGQGLNTEAFF
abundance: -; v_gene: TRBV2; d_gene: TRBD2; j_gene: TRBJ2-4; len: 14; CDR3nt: TGTGCCAGCAGTGACCCTAGCGGGATAAACATTCAGTACTTC; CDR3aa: CASSDPSGINIQYF
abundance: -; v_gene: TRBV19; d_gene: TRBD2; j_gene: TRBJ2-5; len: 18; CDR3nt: TGTGCCAGTAAAGGGACTAGCGGGAGCCCACTGTACCAAGAGACCCAGTACTTC; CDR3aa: CASKGTSGSPLYQETQYF
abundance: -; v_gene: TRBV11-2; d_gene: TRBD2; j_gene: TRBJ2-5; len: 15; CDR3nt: TGTGCCAGCAGCTTTTTAGCGGGAGTGGGTGGGACCCAGTACTTC; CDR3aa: CASSFLAGVGGTQYF
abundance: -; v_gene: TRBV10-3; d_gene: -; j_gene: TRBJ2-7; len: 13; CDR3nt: TGTGCCATCAGTGAGGGCCATGGAGACGAGCAGTACTTC; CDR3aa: CAISEGHGDEQYF
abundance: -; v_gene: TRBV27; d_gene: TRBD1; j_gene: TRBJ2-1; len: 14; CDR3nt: TGTGCCAGCAGTTGGGGGACAGGTGGAAATGAGCAGTTCTTC; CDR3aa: CASSWGTGGNEQFF
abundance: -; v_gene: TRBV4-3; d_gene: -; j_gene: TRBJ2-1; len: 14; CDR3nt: TGCGCCAGCAGCCAAGGGAGTCGCTACAATGAGCAGTTCTTC; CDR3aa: CASSQGSRYNEQFF
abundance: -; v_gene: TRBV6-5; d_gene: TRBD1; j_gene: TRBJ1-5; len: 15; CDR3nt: TGTGCCAGCAGAAAGGACAGGGCCCTCAATCAGCCCCAGCATTTT; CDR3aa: CASRKDRALNQPQHF
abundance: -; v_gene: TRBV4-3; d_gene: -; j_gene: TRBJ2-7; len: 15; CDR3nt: TGCGCCAGCAGCCAAGAATATAAGACAGGTTACGAGCAGTACTTC; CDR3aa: CASSQEYKTGYEQYF
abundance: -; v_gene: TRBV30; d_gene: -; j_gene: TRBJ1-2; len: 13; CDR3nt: TGTGCCTGGGGGTGGGCTACAGTTTCTGGCTACACCTTC; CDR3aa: CAWGWATVSGYTF
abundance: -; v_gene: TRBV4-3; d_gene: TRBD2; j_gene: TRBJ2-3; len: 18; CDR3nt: TGCGCCAGCAGCCAAGAGGGGGTGACTAGCGGGAGTACAGATACGCAGTATTTT; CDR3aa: CASSQEGVTSGSTDTQYF
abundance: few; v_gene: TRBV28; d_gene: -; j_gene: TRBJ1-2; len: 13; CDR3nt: TGTGCCAGCAGTTTGCCGTCCCGGGATGGCTACACCTTC; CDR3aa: CASSLPSRDGYTF
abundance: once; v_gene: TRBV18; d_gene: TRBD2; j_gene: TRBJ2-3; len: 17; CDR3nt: TGTGCCAGCTCACCACCGACTAGCGGGACAAGCACAGATACGCAGTATTTT; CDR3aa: CASSPPTSGTSTDTQYF
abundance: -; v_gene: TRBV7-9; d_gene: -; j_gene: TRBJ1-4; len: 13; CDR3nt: TGTGCCAGCAGCACCCGGGGGGAAGAAAAACTGTTTTTT; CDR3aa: CASSTRGEEKLFF
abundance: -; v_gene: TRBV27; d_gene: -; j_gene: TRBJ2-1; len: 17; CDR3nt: TGTGCCAGCAGTTTCGCTCGTAGGGGGAGTTCTTACAATGAGCAGTTCTTC; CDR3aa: CASSFARRGSSYNEQFF
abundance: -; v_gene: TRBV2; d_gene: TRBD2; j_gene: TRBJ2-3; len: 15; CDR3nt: TGTGCCAGCAGCGAAGGGGGACTAGCCGCAGATACGCAGTATTTT; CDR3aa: CASSEGGLAADTQYF
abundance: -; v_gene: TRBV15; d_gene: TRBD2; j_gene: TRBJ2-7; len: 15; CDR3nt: TGTGCCACCAGCAGAAATCTTGGGACTACCTACGAGCAGTACTTC; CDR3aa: CATSRNLGTTYEQYF
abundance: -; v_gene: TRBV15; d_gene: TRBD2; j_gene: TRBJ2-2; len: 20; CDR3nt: TGTGCCACCAGCAGAGATCCGGGACTAGCGGCAGCGGGAGGTCCCGGGGAGCTGTTTTTT; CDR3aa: CATSRDPGLAAAGGPGELFF
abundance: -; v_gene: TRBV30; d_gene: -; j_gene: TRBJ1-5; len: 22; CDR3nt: TGTGCCTGGAGCCCCACCCCCGTCCGGGACACTAATACTCTTTATAGCAATCAGCCCCAGCATTTT; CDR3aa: CAWSPTPVRDTNTLYSNQPQHF
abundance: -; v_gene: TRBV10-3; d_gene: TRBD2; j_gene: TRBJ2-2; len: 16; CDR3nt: TGTGCCATCAGTGAGCGGGAGGGGATGAACACCGGGGAGCTGTTTTTT; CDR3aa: CAISEREGMNTGELFF
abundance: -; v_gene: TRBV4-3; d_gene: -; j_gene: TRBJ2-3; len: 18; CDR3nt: TGCGCCAGCAGCCAAGAGTCAGGGGCGCAAGTAGGCACAGATACGCAGTATTTT; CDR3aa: CASSQESGAQVGTDTQYF
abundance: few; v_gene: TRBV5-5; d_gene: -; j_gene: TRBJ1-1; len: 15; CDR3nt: TGTGCCAGCACCCTAGTTTTCGGGTTGAAGACTGAAGCTTTCTTT; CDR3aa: CASTLVFGLKTEAFF
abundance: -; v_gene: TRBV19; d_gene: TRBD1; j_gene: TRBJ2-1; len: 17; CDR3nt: TGTGCCAGTAGTATTGGCGGGACAGGGGAATTCTACAATGAGCAGTTCTTC; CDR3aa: CASSIGGTGEFYNEQFF
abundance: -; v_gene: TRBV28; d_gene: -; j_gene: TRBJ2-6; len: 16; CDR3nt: TGTGCCAGCAGTCGGGGACATAATTTTGGGGCCAACGTCCTGACTTTC; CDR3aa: CASSRGHNFGANVLTF